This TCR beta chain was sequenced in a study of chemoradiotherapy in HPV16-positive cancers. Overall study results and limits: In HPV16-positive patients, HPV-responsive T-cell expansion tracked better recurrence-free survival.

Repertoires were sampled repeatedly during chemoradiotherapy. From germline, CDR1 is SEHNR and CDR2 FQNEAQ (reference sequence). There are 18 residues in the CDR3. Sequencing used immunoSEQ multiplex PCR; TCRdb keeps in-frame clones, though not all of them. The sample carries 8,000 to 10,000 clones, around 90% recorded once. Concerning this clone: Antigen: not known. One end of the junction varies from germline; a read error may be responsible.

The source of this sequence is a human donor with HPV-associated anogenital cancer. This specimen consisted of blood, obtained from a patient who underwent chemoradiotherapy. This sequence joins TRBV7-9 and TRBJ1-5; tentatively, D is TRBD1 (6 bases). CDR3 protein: CASSLDSLAGEDWQPQHF. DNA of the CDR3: TGTGCCAGCAGCTTAGATAGTTTGGCAGGGGAAGATTGGCAGCCCCAGCACTTT.